A selection of T cell receptor beta chains follows, all from one sample in a study of blood T cell repertoires in COVID-19. Some clones are missing from TCRdb's copy, which holds only in-frame ones; the method was immunoSEQ multiplex PCR. Of over 200,000 clones in the sample, roughly 90% were seen once. The sample taken for sequencing was peripheral blood. All receptors derive from a man aged 55 to 70 with COVID-19, enrolled during active disease. Each CDR3 is given with its conserved first and last residue. The D gene is left open where the match is weak. The size field is filled for only some rows; it gives once, few, many or a size class.

>TRBV6-5|TRBJ2-2|NA|NA
CASTGANTGELFF
TGTGCCAGCACCGGGGCGAACACCGGGGAGCTGTTTTTT
>TRBV18|TRBJ1-1|once|NA
CASSPRERTMNTEAFF
TGTGCCAGCTCACCACGTGAGAGAACCATGAACACTGAAGCTTTCTTT
>TRBV6-6|TRBJ1-1|NA|NA
CASFSVTANTEAFF
TGTGCCAGCTTTTCGGTGACAGCCAACACTGAAGCTTTCTTT
>TRBV2|TRBJ1-2|NA|TRBD1
CASSYGQDNYGYTF
TGTGCCAGCAGTTATGGACAGGATAACTATGGCTACACCTTC
>TRBV24-1|TRBJ1-2|NA|TRBD1
CATSDNPWTGGNYGYTF
TGTGCCACCAGTGATAACCCTTGGACAGGGGGAAACTATGGCTACACCTTC
>TRBV7-3|TRBJ2-7|NA|NA
CASSLNPGVREQYF
TGTGCCAGCAGCTTAAACCCAGGGGTCCGCGAGCAGTACTTC
>TRBV4-2|TRBJ2-1|NA|TRBD1
CASSQTDRGENNEQFF
TGTGCCAGCAGCCAAACGGACAGGGGAGAAAACAATGAGCAGTTCTTC
>TRBV30|TRBJ1-2|NA|NA
CAWSSPGTGNYGYTF
TGTGCTTGGAGTTCCCCGGGAACAGGGAACTATGGCTACACCTTC
>TRBV2|TRBJ1-5|NA|TRBD1
CASSLTGGNQPQHF
TGTGCCAGCAGTTTAACAGGGGGGAATCAGCCCCAGCATTTT
>TRBV6-5|TRBJ2-5|medium-sized|NA
CASSYSSGGTAQYF
TGTGCCAGCAGTTACTCGTCAGGGGGGACGGCCCAGTACTTC
>TRBV19|TRBJ1-1|NA|NA
CASRNMMGGGTNTEAFF
TGTGCCAGTAGAAACATGATGGGAGGGGGGACGAACACTGAAGCTTTCTTT
>TRBV6-1|TRBJ1-3|once|TRBD1
CASSEIRFGTGRGNTIYF
TGTGCCAGCAGTGAAATAAGGTTTGGGACAGGGCGTGGAAACACCATATATTTT
>TRBV5-4|TRBJ2-2|NA|TRBD1
CASSFPGQGGGELFF
TGTGCCAGCAGCTTTCCGGGACAGGGAGGCGGGGAGCTGTTTTTT
>TRBV24-1|TRBJ1-4|few|NA
CATSAAGASEKLFF
TGTGCCACCAGTGCTGCAGGGGCGTCTGAAAAACTGTTTTTT
>TRBV9|TRBJ2-1|NA|TRBD2
CASSVLTSGNEQFF
TGTGCCAGCAGCGTCCTAACTAGCGGGAATGAGCAGTTCTTC
>TRBV28|TRBJ2-7|NA|NA
CASSVDFRSYEQYF
TGTGCCAGCAGTGTCGACTTTCGCTCCTACGAGCAGTACTTC
>TRBV27|TRBJ1-2|NA|NA
CASSNIKRGHSYGYTF
TGTGCCAGCAGCAACATAAAACGGGGACACTCCTATGGCTACACCTTC
>TRBV5-1|TRBJ2-1|NA|NA
CASSPGERTGDNEQFF
TGCGCCAGCAGCCCCGGGGAGAGAACGGGGGACAATGAGCAGTTCTTC
>TRBV18|TRBJ2-7|NA|NA
CASSPSSGPYEQYF
TGTGCCAGCTCACCATCGTCAGGGCCCTACGAGCAGTACTTC
>TRBV6-1|TRBJ2-6|NA|NA
CASSGDSLTGANVLTF
TGTGCCAGCAGTGGTGACAGCCTTACTGGGGCCAACGTCCTGACTTTC
>TRBV5-4|TRBJ1-4|NA|NA
CASSRGTTNEKLFF
TGTGCCAGCAGCCGGGGGACAACTAATGAAAAACTGTTTTTT
>TRBV28|TRBJ1-2|NA|NA
CASRITTNYGYTF
TGTGCCAGCAGGATAACTACTAACTATGGCTACACCTTC
>TRBV2|TRBJ1-2|NA|TRBD1
CASSENRGANYGYTF
TGTGCCAGCAGTGAGAACAGGGGAGCTAACTATGGCTACACCTTC
>TRBV7-9|TRBJ2-2|NA|TRBD2
CASSPRTSPGGELFF
TGTGCCAGCAGCCCGAGGACTAGCCCGGGCGGGGAGCTGTTTTTT
>TRBV5-6|TRBJ1-5|NA|NA
CASSSRQLNQPQHF
TGTGCCAGCAGCTCACGACAGCTTAATCAGCCCCAGCATTTT
>TRBV5-5|TRBJ1-2|NA|NA
CASSLRQDYGYTF
TGTGCCAGCAGCTTGCGGCAGGACTATGGCTACACCTTC
>TRBV19|TRBJ2-3|NA|TRBD1
CASSIGPGQLGSDTQYF
TGTGCCAGTAGTATAGGACCGGGACAGTTAGGTTCAGATACGCAGTATTTT
>TRBV4-2|TRBJ2-3|NA|NA
CASSQDSVPRSDTQYF
TGTGCCAGCAGCCAAGATAGCGTCCCTAGGTCAGATACGCAGTATTTT
>TRBV7-2|TRBJ1-5|NA|NA
CASRSRVEAGQPQHF
TGTGCCAGCAGATCACGGGTTGAGGCGGGTCAGCCCCAGCATTTT
>TRBV9|TRBJ1-2|few|TRBD1
CASSVGTGVYGYTF
TGTGCCAGCAGCGTAGGGACAGGGGTATATGGCTACACCTTC
>TRBV27|TRBJ2-1|NA|NA
CASSSDSGWFF
TGTGCCAGCAGTTCCGACTCCGGGTGGTTCTTC
>TRBV20-1|TRBJ2-3|NA|NA
CSARTSDTQYF
TGCAGTGCGAGGACTTCCGATACGCAGTATTTT